The rows below give T cell receptor beta chains drawn from one sample of a study of T cells expressing NK-cell markers. Reprocessing the 5' RACE reads, TCRdb reports a single entry for every CDR3 protein and omits DNA. Here the sample table reports a few hundred thousand distinct CDR3 sequences. The specimen sequenced was blood T cells: a sorted CD56 or NKG2C T cell subset, CD4+ or CD8+ T cells, or bulk PBMC T cells (not recorded which). These receptor sequences come from a man aged 18 to 70 in good health. Both conserved end residues are part of each CDR3.

J gene: TRBJ1-4
V gene: TRBV2
CDR3 protein: CASLWGDSPTNEKLFF

J gene: TRBJ2-2
V gene: TRBV7-3
CDR3 protein: CASSPGDLAVNTGELFF

J gene: TRBJ2-7
V gene: TRBV3-1
CDR3 protein: CASSRGVTNSYEQYF

J gene: TRBJ2-1
V gene: TRBV5-1
CDR3 protein: CASRGLAANNEQFF

J gene: TRBJ2-1
V gene: TRBV5-6
CDR3 protein: CASSYTGGYNEQFF

J gene: TRBJ2-7
V gene: TRBV12-3/TRBV12-4
CDR3 protein: CASSLVSAVVGQYF

J gene: TRBJ2-2
V gene: TRBV6-1
CDR3 protein: CASRATSPNTGELFF

J gene: TRBJ2-1
V gene: TRBV20-1
CDR3 protein: CSAPRYRDRAFNEQFF

J gene: TRBJ2-5
V gene: TRBV29-1
CDR3 protein: CSAARGTGFQETQYF

J gene: TRBJ2-5
V gene: TRBV11-2
CDR3 protein: CASSLGLAGGRIQETQYF

J gene: TRBJ2-5
V gene: TRBV24-1
CDR3 protein: CATSDSGRPLPSQETQYF

J gene: TRBJ2-7
V gene: TRBV13
CDR3 protein: CASSLSRRDFSYEQYF

J gene: TRBJ2-5
V gene: TRBV6-5
CDR3 protein: CASSSGTGQKETQYF

J gene: TRBJ2-1
V gene: TRBV30
CDR3 protein: CAWNQQLSYNEQFF

J gene: TRBJ2-7
V gene: TRBV3-1
CDR3 protein: CASSQDRESYEQYF

J gene: TRBJ2-7
V gene: TRBV12-3/TRBV12-4
CDR3 protein: CASTPAGGSYEQYF

J gene: TRBJ2-5
V gene: TRBV5-6
CDR3 protein: CASSTSGLAGGKETQYF

J gene: TRBJ2-7
V gene: TRBV20-1
CDR3 protein: CSAGDVQRGINEQYF

J gene: TRBJ2-7
V gene: TRBV27
CDR3 protein: CASSLRGGTHTTYEQYF

J gene: TRBJ2-3
V gene: TRBV2
CDR3 protein: CASSDDSGVDTQYF

J gene: TRBJ2-3
V gene: TRBV6-5
CDR3 protein: CASSYSNLAGGGSTDTQYF

J gene: TRBJ2-4
V gene: TRBV29-1
CDR3 protein: CSVGTGVHQYF